This TCR beta chain was retrieved from a study of cytomegalovirus exposure and HLA in healthy donors. The study, taken as a whole, reports: Immune exposure data for these donors was limited to CMV serostatus.

Unmatched junction bases numbered 5, after V lost 3 bases and J lost 5 bases. This CDR3 contains 14 residues. CDR1 and CDR2 (germline): LNHNV, YYDKDF (reference sequence). A remark on this clone: Antigen specificity is unknown.

PCR used 60 Vbeta primers and 13 Jbeta primers. The assay was immunoSEQ multiplex PCR, and TCRdb's table has in-frame clones only and misses some. The table has 100,000 to 140,000 clones, roughly 70% seen once. The specimen was PBMCs. J is TRBJ2-3 and V is TRBV15; 7 positions match TRBD1. This sequence was found in a woman in her thirties or forties in good health and CMV-seropositive. CDR3 coding DNA: TGTGCCACCAGCAGGACAGGGATGGTAGATACGCAGTATTTT. As protein: CATSRTGMVDTQYF.